This note documents a single T cell receptor beta chain sequence. Antigen specificity is unknown. These data are taken from a study of OX40 agonist ivuxolimab in advanced cancers. The repertoire was sequenced with immunoSEQ multiplex PCR; TCRdb's copy has only in-frame clones and lacks some. The repertoire holds about 73,000 clones, with less than 90% as singletons. Germline V CDR1 and CDR2: MNHEY, SVGAGI. The V end lost 5 bases, the J end lost 6 bases, and 8 bases lay between the germline ends. This CDR3 contains 11 residues. General study results and limits: Within 6 weeks, CD4+ and CD8+ blood T cells expanded clonally at 0.1 to 3.0 mg/kg. The antigens recognized by the expanded peripheral T cells, that is their antigen specificity, were not determined.

Sequencing used CD4+ or CD8+ T cells sorted from blood, obtained in a trial of the OX40 agonist ivuxolimab. This TCR came from an adult with an advanced solid tumor such as melanoma, head and neck, liver or kidney cancer. The chain has TRBV6-5 and TRBJ2-7; a weak D match, TRBD2 (5 bases). The CDR3 DNA reads TGTGCCAGCAGTAACGGGATCGAGCAGTACTTC. Its protein product is CASSNGIEQYF.